A selection of T cell receptor beta chains follows, all from one sample in a study of T cells in Graves' hyperthyroidism and ophthalmopathy. TCRdb re-called the multiplex PCR reads through MiXCR, storing one row per CDR3 protein. Among about 360,000 distinct CDR3 sequences, under 15% were seen once, and the ten largest hold 9.2%. Specimen: blood. These receptors were collected from a young woman with Graves' hyperthyroidism. Each CDR3 is given with its conserved first and last residue. D genes are given only for firm matches. Clone sizes are given selectively: once, few, many, or a class where the clone is expanded.

V gene	D gene	clone size	J gene	CDR3 protein	CDR3 DNA
TRBV6-6	NA	many	TRBJ1-1	CASSYVSMNTEAFF	TGTGCCAGCAGTTACGTCTCGATGAACACTGAAGCTTTCTTT
TRBV12-3/TRBV12-4	NA	many	TRBJ2-1	CASTKGGTVNEQFF	TGTGCCAGCACCAAGGGCGGGACGGTTAATGAGCAGTTCTTC
TRBV19	NA	many	TRBJ1-1	CASSMGRAEAFF	TGTGCCAGTAGTATGGGCAGGGCTGAAGCTTTCTTT
TRBV29-1	NA	many	TRBJ2-7	CSAGESGYEQYF	TGCAGCGCCGGGGAGTCCGGCTACGAGCAGTACTTC
TRBV20-1	NA	few	TRBJ1-4	CSARGATDSGANEKLFF	TGCAGTGCCAGAGGCGCTACGGACTCAGGCGCTAATGAAAAACTGTTTTTT
TRBV6-1	NA	few	TRBJ2-2	CAGSGTYDTGELFF	TGTGCCGGCTCAGGGACATATGACACCGGGGAGCTGTTTTTT
TRBV5-1	TRBD1	many	TRBJ2-3	CASSFGTGGVDTQYF	TGCGCCAGCAGCTTCGGGACAGGGGGCGTCGATACGCAGTATTTT
TRBV6-1	NA	NA	TRBJ2-2	CASSDLGGTGELVF	TGTGCCAGCAGTGATTTGGGGGGCACCGGGGAGCTGGTTTTT
TRBV13	TRBD2	many	TRBJ2-7	CASSSVGSGMTHGEQYF	TGTGCCAGCAGCTCCGTCGGCAGCGGGATGACCCACGGGGAGCAGTACTTC
TRBV2	TRBD1	many	TRBJ2-1	CASRVDRSSYNEQFF	TGTGCCAGCAGAGTGGACAGGAGCTCCTACAATGAGCAGTTCTTC
TRBV15	TRBD1	NA	TRBJ1-2	CATSLGQGTGYTF	TGTGCCACCAGCTTAGGACAGGGGACCGGCTACACCTTC
TRBV7-3	TRBD2	many	TRBJ2-2	CASGERDIPGELFF	TGTGCCAGCGGGGAGCGGGATATCCCCGGGGAGCTGTTTTTT
TRBV5-1	NA	few	TRBJ2-5	CASSLAAETQYF	TGCGCCAGCAGCTTGGCCGCGGAGACCCAGTACTTC
TRBV19	NA	NA	TRBJ2-4	CASSIMGRGRNIQYF	TGTGCCAGTAGTATAATGGGAAGGGGCAGGAACATTCAGTACTTC
TRBV4-1	NA	many	TRBJ2-7	CASSQDEWYEQYF	TGCGCCAGCAGCCAAGACGAATGGTACGAGCAGTACTTC
TRBV2	NA	NA	TRBJ1-2	CASSASEAGNYGYAF	TGTGCCAGCAGTGCGAGTGAGGCGGGTAACTATGGCTACGCCTTC
TRBV7-8	TRBD2	many	TRBJ2-1	CASSQLPSGSGHNEQFF	TGTGCCAGCAGCCAGCTACCTAGCGGGAGCGGCCACAATGAGCAGTTCTTC
TRBV7-9	NA	many	TRBJ2-7	CASSLMSGDNEQYF	TGTGCCAGCAGCTTGATGTCGGGAGATAACGAGCAGTACTTC
TRBV2	NA	many	TRBJ2-1	CASSDRDLAYNEQFF	TGTGCCAGCAGTGATCGGGACTTGGCCTACAATGAGCAGTTCTTC
TRBV5-1	NA	NA	TRBJ2-3	CASSLMHGYSDTQYF	TGCGCCAGCAGCTTGATGCACGGATACTCAGATACGCAGTATTTT
TRBV20-1	NA	NA	TRBJ2-5	CSASQLDGQQETQYF	TGCAGTGCTAGCCAACTGGACGGACAACAAGAGACCCAGTACTTC
TRBV28	TRBD2	many	TRBJ2-7	CASTLASGGPRYEQYF	TGTGCCAGCACCCTCGCTAGCGGGGGGCCGCGCTACGAGCAGTACTTC
TRBV7-8	TRBD1	NA	TRBJ2-2	CASSFTQGLNTGELFF	TGTGCCAGCAGCTTCACACAGGGGCTAAACACCGGGGAGCTGTTTTTT
TRBV19	NA	NA	TRBJ1-2	CASIGASGYTF	TGTGCCAGTATTGGTGCGAGTGGCTACACCTTC
TRBV12-3/TRBV12-4	NA	many	TRBJ1-2	CASSLNAFEGYTF	TGTGCCAGCAGTTTGAATGCCTTCGAGGGCTACACCTTC
TRBV18	NA	NA	TRBJ1-6	CASSPAGECYGSPLHF	TGTGCCAGCTCACCAGCAGGAGAATGTTATGGTTCACCCCTCCACTTT
TRBV18	NA	NA	TRBJ2-1	CASSDPFRRRSSYNEQFF	TGTGCCAGCTCGGACCCTTTTCGACGGCGGAGCTCCTACAATGAGCAGTTCTTC
TRBV20-1	TRBD1	few	TRBJ1-5	CSARGTGSAQPQHF	TGCAGTGCTAGAGGGACAGGGTCGGCGCAGCCCCAGCATTTT
TRBV20-1	NA	NA	TRBJ2-3	CSVQVADTQYF	TGCAGTGTACAAGTCGCAGATACGCAGTATTTT
TRBV4-1	TRBD1	NA	TRBJ1-4	CASSQDHLQGEKLFF	TGCGCCAGCAGCCAAGATCATTTACAGGGGGAAAAACTGTTTTTT
TRBV2	TRBD1	many	TRBJ1-2	CASRNAAGGRGYTF	TGTGCCAGCAGAAACGCTGCAGGGGGACGCGGCTACACCTTC
TRBV28	TRBD1	many	TRBJ2-7	CASNSGTGTLEQYF	TGTGCCAGCAATTCCGGGACAGGGACACTCGAGCAGTACTTC
TRBV18	NA	many	TRBJ2-1	CASSPAGAFVYNEQFF	TGTGCCAGCTCACCGGCGGGGGCCTTCGTTTACAATGAGCAGTTCTTC
TRBV28	NA	many	TRBJ2-5	CATERSTQETQYF	TGTGCCACAGAACGATCTACCCAAGAGACCCAGTACTTC
TRBV27	NA	many	TRBJ2-1	CASNPGTHLNNEQFF	TGTGCCAGCAACCCCGGGACTCACCTTAACAATGAGCAGTTCTTC
TRBV15	NA	few	TRBJ1-5	CATSRASDGNQPQHF	TGTGCCACCAGCAGAGCCTCAGATGGGAATCAGCCCCAGCATTTT
TRBV27	TRBD2	many	TRBJ2-1	CASSDGTSGYNEQFF	TGTGCCAGCAGTGACGGGACTAGCGGTTACAATGAGCAGTTCTTC
TRBV18	NA	many	TRBJ1-1	CASSPPSAGGTEAFF	TGTGCCAGCTCACCACCCTCCGCCGGAGGGACTGAAGCTTTCTTT
TRBV6-2/TRBV6-3	TRBD2	many	TRBJ2-7	CASSYSTSREQYF	TGTGCCAGCAGTTACTCGACTAGCCGCGAGCAGTACTTC
TRBV2	TRBD1	few	TRBJ1-3	CASREDRGRNTIYF	TGTGCCAGCAGGGAGGACAGGGGGAGAAACACCATATATTTT
TRBV5-6	TRBD1	many	TRBJ2-7	CASSKRDRLAEQYF	TGTGCCAGCAGTAAGAGGGACAGGTTGGCCGAGCAGTACTTC
TRBV6-2/TRBV6-3	TRBD2	many	TRBJ2-1	CASSSYGRPPNEQFF	TGTGCCAGCAGCTCATACGGGAGGCCCCCGAATGAGCAGTTCTTC
TRBV12-3/TRBV12-4	TRBD1	many	TRBJ2-5	CASSSPPTGLETQYF	TGTGCCAGCAGTTCCCCTCCGACAGGGCTGGAGACCCAGTACTTC
TRBV6-1	TRBD1	many	TRBJ2-7	CASSPGQGYSYEQYF	TGTGCCAGCAGCCCGGGACAGGGATACTCCTACGAGCAGTACTTC
TRBV6-1	TRBD1	many	TRBJ1-1	CASSIDRGTEAFF	TGTGCCAGCAGTATCGACAGGGGAACTGAAGCTTTCTTT
TRBV10-2	NA	few	TRBJ1-2	CASSPAVRAGGYTF	TGCGCCAGCAGTCCAGCCGTCCGGGCGGGCGGCTACACCTTC
TRBV6-1	TRBD2	few	TRBJ2-7	CASSGASGSYEQYF	TGTGCCAGCAGTGGGGCTAGCGGGAGCTACGAGCAGTACTTC
TRBV4-1	NA	few	TRBJ1-4	CASSQVPSQGRITTNEKLFF	TGCGCCAGCAGCCAGGTCCCCTCACAGGGCCGCATAACAACTAATGAAAAACTGTTTTTT
TRBV20-1	NA	NA	TRBJ1-1	CIAPRPGNTGAFF	TGCATTGCACCTCGCCCGGGGAACACTGGAGCTTTCTTT
TRBV6-1	NA	many	TRBJ1-2	CASSVTAGTVALGYTF	TGTGCCAGCAGTGTAACCGCGGGGACCGTGGCGTTGGGCTACACCTTC
TRBV10-2	NA	NA	TRBJ2-7	CASSFTISTYEQYF	TGCGCCAGTTCCTTCACTATCTCGACCTACGAGCAGTACTTC
TRBV5-1	NA	NA	TRBJ1-2	CASSISRDGSLTYGYTF	TGCGCCAGCTCTATTAGTCGGGACGGTTCACTAACCTATGGCTACACCTTC
TRBV19	NA	few	TRBJ1-5	CASSIGRGNQPQHF	TGTGCCAGTAGTATCGGCAGGGGCAATCAGCCCCAGCATTTT
TRBV28	NA	many	TRBJ2-3	CASSLGPIGTTAEQDTQYF	TGTGCCAGCAGTCTCGGCCCTATCGGGACGACGGCTGAGCAAGATACGCAGTATTTT